Below, 19 T cell receptor beta chains from the same sample are listed, as sequenced in a study of PD-1 blockade in classical Hodgkin lymphoma. Libraries were prepared by immunoSEQ multiplex PCR; TCRdb keeps only in-frame clonotypes and omits some of them. Here the sample spans about 99,000 clones, roughly 76% being singletons. Exposure to brentuximab vedotin varied, and each patient had relapsed following autologous stem cell transplantation. The sequences come from peripheral blood mononuclear cells (PBMCs), collected before the second cycle of nivolumab. These receptors were collected from a human donor with classical Hodgkin lymphoma.

This clone was observed a few times. The V gene is TRBV30, the J gene TRBJ1-1; 7 bases are shared with TRBD1. The V gene's germline CDR1 is GTSNPN and CDR2 SVGIG (reference sequence). Losses at the gene ends were 2 bases for V and 4 bases for J; bases not matched to a gene: 10. The CDR3 is made up of 15 amino acids. CDR3 nucleotides: TGTGCCTGGAGTACCAAACAGGGACAGTTCACTGAAGCTTTCTTT. It yields the protein CAWSTKQGQFTEAFF.

This chain uses TRBV11-2 with TRBJ1-4; 9 bases align to TRBD1. Germline V gene data show CDR1 as SGHAT and CDR2 as FQNNGV. There are 15 residues in the CDR3. V lost 6 bases to trimming and J lost 5 bases; unmatched junction nucleotides: 7. The CDR3 DNA reads as TGTGCCAGCAGAAAGTGGGGGACAGGGAATGAAAAACTGTTTTTT. Translating gives CASRKWGTGNEKLFF.

The V call is TRBV7-2, the J call TRBJ2-2, with 13 bases identical to TRBD2. Germline V gene lookup returns CDR1 SGHTA and CDR2 FQGNSA. Germline trimming cut 6 bases from V and 8 bases from J; bases unmatched to any gene: 9. The CDR3 extends over 16 amino acids. As DNA, the CDR3 is TGTGCCAGCAGGCCACCGGGACTAGCGGGGCGGGGGGAGCTGTTTTTT. Amino acid sequence: CASRPPGLAGRGELFF.

The V call is TRBV5-4, the J call TRBJ1-1; D unclear. V lost 4 bases and J 0 bases, leaving 10 bases between the germline ends. Germline-derived CDR1 and CDR2 are SGHNT and YYREEE (reference sequence). The CDR3 has 14 amino acids. For the CDR3, the DNA is TGTGCCAGCAGCGAACAGTCGCTGAACACTGAAGCTTTCTTT. The encoded protein is CASSEQSLNTEAFF.

The V and J genes are TRBV7-2 and TRBJ1-3; 9 nucleotides line up with TRBD1. CDR1 SGHTA and CDR2 FQGNSA come from the germline V gene. CDR3 size: 17 residues. V trimming: 2 bases; J trimming: 1 base; junction bases outside the gene matches: 6. CDR3 sequence: CASSLPPGTGSGNTIYF. Written as DNA, the CDR3 is TGTGCCAGCAGCTTACCACCCGGGACAGGGTCTGGAAACACCATATATTTT.

The table lists this clone with a few counts. The chain employs TRBV19 and TRBJ1-1, with a tentative D call TRBD1 (5 bases). The germline V gene has CDR1 LNHDA and CDR2 SQIVND (reference sequence). V shed 8 bases and J shed 5 bases, with 18 bases lying between them. This CDR3 region has 14 residues. CDR3 sequence (DNA): TGTGCCAGTTCCCCCGGCAGGGCAGGTACTGAAGCTTTCTTT. It is translated as CASSPGRAGTEAFF. Filled out from reference TRBV19 and TRBJ1-1, the complete variable domain reads DGGITQSPKYLFRKEGQNVTLSCEQNLNHDAMYWYRQDPGQGLRLIYYSQIVNDFQKGDIAEGYSVSREKKESFPLTVTSAQKNPTAFYLCASSPGRAGTEAFFGQGTRLTVV.

This clone was detected only a few times. The rearrangement joins TRBV5-6 to TRBJ2-5; 8 positions agree with TRBD1. Germline V gives CDR1 SGHDT, CDR2 YYEEEE. V dropped 3 bases and J dropped 2; count of bases not matched to a gene: 3. The CDR3 runs to 14 residues. CDR3 sequence: CASSWTGRQETQYF. The CDR3 bases are TGTGCCAGCAGCTGGACAGGGCGGCAAGAGACCCAGTACTTC.

This clone was detected only a few times. The chain links TRBV30 to TRBJ1-2; D not certain. The CDR3 extends over 12 amino acids. Per the germline V gene, CDR1 is GTSNPN and CDR2 is SVGIG (reference sequence). The V gene lost 4 bases and the J gene lost 2 bases, with 8 bases spanning the gap. In nucleotides, the CDR3 is TGTGCCTGGAAGATCGGCAACTATGGCTACACCTTC. It codes for CAWKIGNYGYTF.

The J gene is TRBJ1-3, the V gene TRBV6-1; D is uncertain. The CDR3 covers 14 residues. CDR1 and CDR2 (germline): MNHNS, SASEGT. Trimming took 7 bases from V and 0 from J, leaving 10 bases between them. CDR3 in amino acids: CASILTHSGNTIYF. The CDR3, as DNA: TGTGCCAGCATCCTTACCCACTCTGGAAACACCATATATTTT.

The rearrangement links TRBV12-2 to TRBJ2-1; the table's D call, TRBD2, has no DNA check behind it. TRBV12-2 is labeled a pseudogene. The CDR3 extends over 18 amino acids. The CDR3 DNA reads as TGTGCAAGTCGCTTAGTAGGGACTAGCGGGAGGAAGACCAATGAGCAGTTCTTC. It encodes CASRLVGTSGRKTNEQFF.

The chain has TRBV10-2 and TRBJ2-7; 10 positions match TRBD2. This CDR3 is built from 15 residues. The V segment lost 6 bases and the J segment 3 bases; nucleotides outside the gene matches: 8. Germline CDR1 and CDR2: WSHSY and SAAADI. Written as DNA, the CDR3 is TGCGCCAGCAGGGGGGATAGCGGGAGGTTCTACGAGCAGTACTTC. Protein sequence: CASRGDSGRFYEQYF.

J is TRBJ1-1 and V is TRBV2; D perhaps matches TRBD1 (5 bases). Trimming pared 6 bases from V and 1 base from J, leaving 18 bases between. Per germline, CDR1 SNHLY and CDR2 FYNNEI. There are 16 residues in the CDR3. CDR3 in amino acids: CASRAGSGGTNTEAFF. The CDR3 DNA reads TGTGCCAGCAGGGCGGGCTCCGGGGGAACGAACACTGAAGCTTTCTTT.

V and J are TRBV11-3 and TRBJ2-2; D might be TRBD2 (5 bases). The CDR3 covers 15 residues. Trimming removed 3 bases from V and 3 bases from J, with 11 bases in between. Germline lookup yields CDR1 SGHNT and CDR2 YENEEA. CDR3 residues: CASSLGRPDTGELFF. The CDR3 DNA reads TGTGCCAGCAGCTTGGGGAGACCGGACACCGGGGAGCTGTTTTTT.

The chain carries TRBV7-8 and TRBJ2-7; 11 bases are shared with TRBD2. This CDR3 has 15 amino acids. V was clipped by 5 bases and J by 6 bases; unmatched bases: 9. CDR1 SGHVS and CDR2 FQNEAQ come from the germline V gene. Here the CDR3 DNA reads TGTGCCAGCAGCCGACGACTAGCGGGGCTGGGCGAGCAGTACTTC. Protein: CASSRRLAGLGEQYF.

The V gene is TRBV29-1, the J gene TRBJ2-2; 7 bases are shared with TRBD2. The CDR3 totals 17 residues. V was clipped by 7 bases and J by 6 bases; unmatched bases: 20. Per germline, CDR1 SQVTM and CDR2 ANQGSEA. The CDR3 nucleotides are TGCAGCGCCCTCGGCCTCCACTGGGGCGGGAGTCCCGGGGAGCTGTTTTTT. Protein: CSALGLHWGGSPGELFF.

This clone has only one observation. J is TRBJ1-1 and V is TRBV2; 7 positions match TRBD1. The CDR3 covers 12 residues. Unmatched junction bases numbered 7, after V lost 5 bases and J lost 10 bases. Per the germline V gene, CDR1 is SNHLY and CDR2 is FYNNEI. The CDR3, as DNA: TGTGCCAGCAGTACCAGGGGGTCGCGAGCTTTCTTT. This codes for CASSTRGSRAFF.

CDR3 sequence reads: CASSQDLGGIEGGYTF. The DNA for the CDR3 is TGCGCCAGCAGCCAAGATCTAGGAGGGATCGAAGGTGGCTACACCTTC. The gene calls are TRBV4-3 and TRBJ1-2; D gene ambiguous. CDR1 LGHNA and CDR2 YSLEER come from the germline V gene. The CDR3 is made up of 16 amino acids. V lost 0 bases and J lost 7, with 18 bases in between.

The chain uses TRBV6-5 and TRBJ2-2, with 7 bases fitting TRBD1. Germline lookup yields CDR1 MNHEY and CDR2 SVGAGI. The CDR3 contains 15 residues. V lost 6 bases, J lost 7 bases, and 11 bases stayed unmatched. The CDR3 coding sequence is TGTGCCAGCAGACCACCCGGGACAGTAGGCGGGGAGCTGTTTTTT. This gives the protein CASRPPGTVGGELFF.

This chain joins TRBV27 and TRBJ2-5; D gene unclear. The CDR3 loop spans 14 amino acids. Trimming removed 2 bases from V and 4 bases from J, with 11 bases in between. CDR1 is MNHEY and CDR2 is SMNVEV in the germline V gene (reference sequence). The CDR3: CASSLARFRETQYF. The CDR3 DNA sequence: TGTGCCAGCAGTTTAGCTAGGTTCCGAGAGACCCAGTACTTC.